The 20 T cell receptor beta chains below all came from one sample that was sequenced in a study of shared clonotypes between healthy human individuals. Assay: immunoSEQ multiplex PCR; the TCRdb copy retains only in-frame clones and omits some. This sample has some 2,500,000 clones, with 93% found just once. Sequencing was done on a sample of naive CD4+ T cells from PBMCs. Subset indicated: CD45RA+ positively selected. These receptors came from a man between 18 and 29 years old in good health. Some clones in this sample may be carry-over from other donors' samples.

This clone has only a few counts. Other DNA sequences in the same sample also yield this CDR3. The rearrangement uses TRBV6-6 and TRBJ1-1; possibly TRBD1 for D (5 bases). CDR3 length: 14 amino acids. Trimming removed 4 bases from V and 1 base from J, with 10 bases in between. Germline lookup yields CDR1 MNHNY and CDR2 SVGAGI (reference sequence). The CDR3 sequence is CASSFTGGNTEAFF. CDR3 DNA: TGTGCCAGCAGTTTCACAGGAGGGAACACTGAAGCTTTCTTT.

The V gene is TRBV27, the J gene TRBJ1-5, with D maybe TRBD1 (5 bases). Germline V gene sequence: CDR1 MNHEY, CDR2 SMNVEV (reference sequence). V was trimmed by 6 bases and J by 0 bases, leaving 15 bases between them. The CDR3 is 16 amino acids. This CDR3 reads CASRGPIHPSNQPQHF. CDR3 nucleotide sequence: TGTGCCAGCAGGGGACCAATCCACCCTAGCAATCAGCCCCAGCATTTT.

The chain carries TRBV4-3 and TRBJ1-3; 7 nucleotides match TRBD1. The CDR3 spans 14 residues. CDR1 and CDR2 from the germline V gene are LGHNA and YSLEER. The J segment lost 7 bases and the V segment lost 0 bases, leaving 3 bases of the junction unmatched. In DNA, the CDR3 is TGCGCCAGCAGCCAAGAAAGGGGGCGGAACACCATATATTTT. Translation: CASSQERGRNTIYF.

The chain carries TRBV11-2 and TRBJ2-1; D is perhaps TRBD2 (6 bases). Germline V gene sequence: CDR1 SGHAT, CDR2 FQNNGV. This CDR3 is built from 17 residues. Trimming took off 0 bases at V and 5 bases at J, with 17 bases between the two ends. This CDR3 is CASSLDGAGSAHNEQFF. CDR3 DNA sequence: TGTGCCAGCAGCTTAGATGGTGCGGGATCTGCACACAATGAGCAGTTCTTC.

This chain uses TRBV6-1 with TRBJ2-1; D perhaps matches TRBD1 (5 bases). The germline gives CDR1 MNHNS, CDR2 SASEGT. V dropped 2 bases and J dropped 8 bases, with 7 bases sitting between them. This CDR3 spans 12 amino acids. The DNA of the CDR3 is TGTGCCAGCAGTGAACAGGGCGATGAGCAGTTCTTC. It codes for CASSEQGDEQFF.

This clone showed up just once. V and J are TRBV7-6 and TRBJ2-7; 7 bases match TRBD2. Germline V lookup: CDR1 SGHVS, CDR2 FNYEAQ. This CDR3 is 16 amino acids long. The trim removed 2 bases at V and 4 bases at J, leaving 11 bases unmatched. The CDR3 DNA reads TGTGCCAGCAGCTTATCCCGGTGGGGGGGGACTTACGAGCAGTACTTC. Amino acid sequence: CASSLSRWGGTYEQYF.

This sequence joins TRBV6-5 and TRBJ2-7; 7 nucleotides line up with TRBD1. The CDR3 contains 12 residues. J gave up 5 bases and V 6 bases, and 4 bases lay outside the gene matches. Germline V gene sequence: CDR1 MNHEY, CDR2 SVGAGI. CDR3 loop: CASSYTGDEQYF. The CDR3 nucleotides read TGTGCCAGCAGCTACACAGGGGACGAGCAGTACTTC.

The rearrangement uses TRBV18 and TRBJ1-1, with 12 positions matching TRBD1. The CDR3 loop spans 18 amino acids. J gave up 1 base and V 3 bases, and 9 bases lay outside the gene matches. The germline V gene encodes CDR1 KGHSH and CDR2 LQKENI. CDR3 in amino acids: CASSPPGQGALWNTEAFF. The CDR3 bases are TGTGCCAGCTCACCCCCGGGACAGGGGGCTTTGTGGAACACTGAAGCTTTCTTT.

V is TRBV5-1 and J is TRBJ2-1, with TRBD1 as a possible D gene (6 bases). In germline, CDR1 is SGHRS, CDR2 YFSETQ. Trimming removed 0 bases at V and 5 bases at J, with 12 bases between. The CDR3 length is 15 residues. This CDR3 reads CASSLVPGEDNEQFF. The CDR3 DNA is TGCGCCAGCAGCTTGGTCCCAGGGGAAGACAATGAGCAGTTCTTC.

Concerning this clone: The sample carries other DNA sequences with the same CDR3. The gene calls are TRBV28 and TRBJ1-4; D gene uncertain. Germline-derived CDR1 and CDR2 are MDHEN and SYDVKM. This CDR3 is built from 12 residues. V was clipped by 8 bases and J by 0 bases, with 4 bases between them. CDR3 amino acids: CASRSTNEKLFF. For the CDR3, the DNA is TGTGCCAGCCGATCAACTAATGAAAAACTGTTTTTT.

This chain links TRBV6-5 with TRBJ2-5; 13 positions agree with TRBD2. Per the germline V gene, CDR1 is MNHEY and CDR2 is SVGAGI. V was clipped by 6 bases and J by 5 bases; unmatched bases: 6. CDR3 length equals 15 residues. The CDR3 spells CASSKLAGGRETQYF. The CDR3 DNA reads TGTGCCAGCAGCAAACTAGCGGGAGGGAGGGAGACCCAGTACTTC.

The chain links TRBV10-1 to TRBJ1-5; D gene unclear. CDR1 WNHNN and CDR2 SYGVQD come from the germline V gene (reference sequence). The CDR3 is 15 amino acids. The germline V and J ends were trimmed by 5 bases and 6 bases, with 17 bases remaining between them. This CDR3 is CASSRAVKWGQPQHF. CDR3 sequence (DNA): TGCGCCAGCAGTAGGGCAGTCAAGTGGGGTCAGCCCCAGCATTTT.

The chain uses TRBV14 and TRBJ1-2, with D unresolved. Looked up from germline, CDR1 is SGHDN and CDR2 is FVKESK. V lost 1 base and J lost 0, with 18 bases in between. The length of the CDR3 is 18 residues. CDR3 in DNA: TGTGCCAGCAGCCAAGGAGGGAGGTTCGGAGGTGCTAACTATGGCTACACCTTC. Translated, it gives CASSQGGRFGGANYGYTF.

V and J are TRBV5-1 and TRBJ2-2; D is undetermined. V was cut by 4 bases and J by 9 bases, with 13 bases left in between. The CDR3 totals 13 residues. Germline lookup yields CDR1 SGHRS and CDR2 YFSETQ. DNA of the CDR3: TGCGCCAGCAGCACGGACCGCCCGCGGGAGCTGTTTTTT. It encodes CASSTDRPRELFF.

This clone showed up just once. The chain uses TRBV6-1 and TRBJ2-1, with a weak D call TRBD2 (5 bases). Trimming cost V 3 bases and J 2 bases, with 14 bases left between them. The CDR3 runs to 16 residues. Germline CDR1 and CDR2: MNHNS and SASEGT. This CDR3 reads CASSEGSFGTYNEQFF. CDR3 bases: TGTGCCAGCAGTGAGGGGAGTTTCGGAACCTACAATGAGCAGTTCTTC.

The chain uses TRBV4-1 and TRBJ2-7; no firm D call. Per the germline V gene, CDR1 is MGHRA and CDR2 is YSYEKL. V lost 1 base and J lost 5, with 9 bases in between. The CDR3 is made up of 13 amino acids. CDR3 DNA sequence: TGCGCCAGCAGCCAAGCAGTTTCGGACGAGCAGTACTTC. Its protein product is CASSQAVSDEQYF.

V usage is TRBV7-9 and J usage is TRBJ2-1; 9 bases are shared with TRBD2. Germline assignment: CDR1 SEHNR and CDR2 FQNEAQ (reference sequence). V shed 6 bases and J 7 bases; nucleotides not matched to a gene: 4. The CDR3 runs to 13 residues. The chain's CDR3 is CASRTSGLNEQFF. CDR3 coding DNA: TGTGCCAGCAGGACTAGCGGCTTGAATGAGCAGTTCTTC.

As concerns this clone: The same CDR3 can be traced to other DNA sequences in this sample. The chain links TRBV28 to TRBJ1-5, with D unclear. This CDR3 comprises 13 residues. CDR1 and CDR2 (germline): MDHEN, SYDVKM. The V end was cut by 2 bases, the J end by 4 bases, with 6 bases between. The CDR3 spells CASSLVANQPQHF. CDR3 DNA sequence: TGTGCCAGCAGTTTAGTAGCGAATCAGCCCCAGCATTTT.

The chain has TRBV29-1 and TRBJ2-3, with D perhaps matching TRBD1 (5 bases). V was shortened by 4 bases and J by 1 base, with 9 bases between the two germline ends. Germline CDR1 is SQVTM and CDR2 is ANQGSEA. CDR3 length: 13 residues. CDR3 sequence (DNA): TGCAGCGTTGGGAAGGGGCGCACAGATACGCAGTATTTT. This codes for CSVGKGRTDTQYF.

This rearrangement joins TRBV28 to TRBJ2-1; D gene unclear. This CDR3 has 17 residues. From germline, CDR1 is MDHEN and CDR2 SYDVKM. V lost 2 bases to trimming and J lost 0 bases, with 14 bases between them. CDR3 DNA sequence: TGTGCCAGCAGTTTAATCCACAAGGGTAGCTCCTACAATGAGCAGTTCTTC. As protein: CASSLIHKGSSYNEQFF.